This T cell receptor (beta chain) was obtained from a study of cytomegalovirus exposure and HLA in healthy donors. 60 Vbeta and 13 Jbeta primers were used in PCR. Study processing details: Later, tens of millions of unique TCR beta chains were counted in an analysis, and some 10 million of them were shared. The table came from immunoSEQ multiplex PCR; TCRdb's copy has only in-frame clones and leaves some out. V, J and clone size reflect that table, while D and trimming were determined from the DNA. The table includes 240,000 or so clones, about 86% detected once. CDR3 length: 17 residues. With 3 bases clipped from V and 6 bases from J, the junction kept 13 bases outside the gene matches. The germline CDR1 and CDR2 sequences are KGHSH and LQKENI.

Sequencing was done on a sample of PBMCs. The gene calls are TRBV18 and TRBJ1-5; 8 nucleotides match TRBD1. The sequence was collected from a woman aged 55-69 years in good health and CMV-seropositive. Here the CDR3 DNA reads TGTGCCAGCTCACCCGACAGGGGATTCCGCGGGGGTCAGCCCCAGCATTTT. It encodes CASSPDRGFRGGQPQHF.